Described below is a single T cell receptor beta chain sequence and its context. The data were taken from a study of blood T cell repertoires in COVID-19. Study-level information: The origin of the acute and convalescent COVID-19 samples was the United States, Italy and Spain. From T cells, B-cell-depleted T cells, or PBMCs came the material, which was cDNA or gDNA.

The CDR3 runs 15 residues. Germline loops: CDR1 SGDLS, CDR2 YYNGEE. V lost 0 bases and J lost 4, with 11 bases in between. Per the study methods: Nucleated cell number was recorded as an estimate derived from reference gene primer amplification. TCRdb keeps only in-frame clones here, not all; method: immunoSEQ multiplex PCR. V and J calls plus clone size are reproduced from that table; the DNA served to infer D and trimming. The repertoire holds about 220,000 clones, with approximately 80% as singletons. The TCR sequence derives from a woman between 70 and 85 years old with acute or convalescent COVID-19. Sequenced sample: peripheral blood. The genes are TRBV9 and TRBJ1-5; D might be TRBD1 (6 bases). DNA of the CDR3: TGTGCCAGCAGCGTAGAGGGGGGGCAGAATCAGCCCCAGCATTTT. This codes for CASSVEGGQNQPQHF. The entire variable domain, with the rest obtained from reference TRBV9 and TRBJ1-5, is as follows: DSGVTQTPKHLITATGQRVTLRCSPRSGDLSVYWYQQSLDQGLQFLIQYYNGEERAKGNILERFSAQQFPDLHSELNLSSLELGDSALYFCASSVEGGQNQPQHFGDGTRLSIL.